These 31 T cell receptor beta chains were sequenced from one sample in a study of shared clonotypes between healthy human individuals. Here immunoSEQ multiplex PCR was the method, and the copy in TCRdb shows in-frame clones only, minus some. The table includes 1.6 million or so clones, 98% to 99% detected once. The source material was naive CD4+ T cells sorted from blood. Subset described: CD45RA+ positively selected. Source of these receptors: a man under 40 in good health.

This clone was seen just once. V and J are TRBV5-1 and TRBJ1-2; perhaps TRBD1 as D (6 bases). Per the germline V gene, CDR1 is SGHRS and CDR2 is YFSETQ. Trimming removed 4 bases from V and 2 bases from J, with 9 bases in between. The CDR3 loop spans 13 amino acids. The CDR3 reads CASSPGANYGYTF. CDR3 coding DNA: TGCGCCAGCAGCCCGGGGGCAAACTATGGCTACACCTTC.

The genes are TRBV29-1 and TRBJ1-1, with 7 bases that match TRBD1. Trimming at V came to 7 bases and at J to 0 bases, leaving 5 bases not matched to a gene. Germline values: CDR1 SQVTM, CDR2 ANQGSEA. This CDR3 has 13 residues. This CDR3 reads CSAMTGMNTEAFF. In DNA form, the CDR3 reads TGCAGCGCAATGACAGGGATGAACACTGAAGCTTTCTTT.

This clone was picked up a small number of times. The chain employs TRBV6-6 and TRBJ1-5; 7 positions agree with TRBD1. This CDR3 comprises 15 residues. J gave up 6 bases and V 5 bases, and 10 bases lay outside the gene matches. Germline V lookup: CDR1 MNHNY, CDR2 SVGAGI (reference sequence). The CDR3 reads CASSDPDRVGQPQHF. CDR3 nucleotide sequence: TGTGCCAGCAGTGATCCCGACAGGGTGGGTCAGCCCCAGCATTTT.

This clone was seen a single time. This chain joins TRBV10-1 and TRBJ2-1, with a weak D call TRBD1 (6 bases). CDR1 and CDR2 from the germline V gene are WNHNN and SYGVQD (reference sequence). V lost 3 bases, J lost 7 bases, and 10 bases lay in between. The CDR3 is 13 residues long. The CDR3 DNA is TGCGCCAGCAGTGATCTAGACAGGAATGAGCAGTTCTTC. It codes for CASSDLDRNEQFF.

This sequence joins TRBV9 and TRBJ2-2, with TRBD2 as a possible D gene (6 bases). V lost 3 bases, J lost 1 base, and 13 bases lay in between. CDR3 length: 16 amino acids. The germline gives CDR1 SGDLS, CDR2 YYNGEE. The CDR3, as DNA: TGTGCCAGCAGCGAAAGCCTAGCGAGGAACACCGGGGAGCTGTTTTTT. Residues: CASSESLARNTGELFF.

Concerning this clone itself: The sample carries other DNA sequences with the same CDR3. The V call is TRBV5-4, the J call TRBJ2-3; D is unresolved. Germline lookup yields CDR1 SGHNT and CDR2 YYREEE (reference sequence). Trimming took off 2 bases at V and 4 bases at J, with 2 bases between the two ends. This CDR3 contains 11 residues. In nucleotides, the CDR3 is TGTGCCAGCAGCTTATCAGATACGCAGTATTTT. It encodes CASSLSDTQYF.

The gene calls are TRBV5-4 and TRBJ2-7; 8 bases align to TRBD1. The V segment lost 2 bases and the J segment 7 bases; nucleotides outside the gene matches: 11. CDR1 is SGHNT and CDR2 is YYREEE in the germline V gene (reference sequence). The CDR3 loop spans 15 amino acids. For the CDR3, the DNA is TGTGCCAGCAGCTTAGCCGGGACAGGAAGAGGGGAGCAGTACTTC. Amino acids: CASSLAGTGRGEQYF.

The chain uses TRBV6-5 and TRBJ2-3; D unresolved. Trimming pared 2 bases from V and 5 bases from J, leaving 14 bases between. The CDR3 runs 15 residues. Per the germline V gene, CDR1 is MNHEY and CDR2 is SVGAGI. This chain's CDR3 is CASSYGTVGRDTQYF. CDR3 DNA: TGTGCCAGCAGTTACGGAACAGTAGGGCGAGATACGCAGTATTTT.

The J gene is TRBJ2-1, the V gene TRBV9; D ambiguous. The CDR3 is 16 residues long. V was shortened by 0 bases and J by 6 bases, with 16 bases between the two germline ends. The germline CDR1 and CDR2 sequences are SGDLS and YYNGEE. The CDR3 region has the DNA TGTGCCAGCAGCGTAGTAGGGTCCACAAGGACCAATGAGCAGTTCTTC. Translating gives CASSVVGSTRTNEQFF.

This chain connects TRBV19 to TRBJ2-1, with 10 bases that match TRBD2. The germline V gene has CDR1 LNHDA and CDR2 SQIVND (reference sequence). This CDR3 has 17 amino acids. The V gene end was trimmed by 6 bases and the J gene end by 9 bases; junction bases not matched to a gene: 17. CDR3 bases: TGTGCCAGTAGGGGGAGCGGGAGGGATAAAACGTACTTTGAGCAGTTCTTC. This translates into CASRGSGRDKTYFEQFF.

The chain employs TRBV27 and TRBJ2-7; weak D call: TRBD1 (5 bases). Germline V gene lookup returns CDR1 MNHEY and CDR2 SMNVEV (reference sequence). Trimming took 4 bases from V and 3 from J, leaving 10 bases between them. CDR3 length: 13 residues. Written as DNA, the CDR3 is TGTGCCAGCAGTTCGAGGACACACTACGAGCAGTACTTC. Its translation: CASSSRTHYEQYF.

The gene calls are TRBV10-3 and TRBJ1-3; 7 bases line up with TRBD1. The V gene's germline CDR1 is ENHRY and CDR2 SYGVKD. The V gene end was trimmed by 4 bases and the J gene end by 2 bases; junction bases not matched to a gene: 8. CDR3 size: 16 residues. The CDR3 spells CAISGSGQETGNTIYF. CDR3 bases: TGTGCCATCAGTGGATCCGGACAGGAGACTGGAAACACCATATATTTT.

This chain links TRBV4-3 with TRBJ1-4; D unclear. CDR3 length: 13 amino acids. In germline, CDR1 is LGHNA, CDR2 YSLEER. Deletions cut 1 base from V and 6 bases from J, with 6 bases between. This CDR3 is CASSQGIDEKLFF. The CDR3 DNA reads as TGCGCCAGCAGCCAAGGAATAGATGAAAAACTGTTTTTT.

This chain links TRBV18 with TRBJ1-2; D is ambiguous. This CDR3 is built from 15 residues. Trimming took 0 bases from V and 5 from J, leaving 13 bases between them. Per germline, CDR1 KGHSH and CDR2 LQKENI. CDR3 sequence reads: CASSPPGGNGYGYTF. CDR3 nucleotide sequence: TGTGCCAGCTCACCACCGGGCGGGAATGGATATGGCTACACCTTC. The complete variable domain, with remaining parts taken from reference TRBV18 and TRBJ1-2, reads NAGVMQNPRHLVRRRGQEARLRCSPMKGHSHVYWYRQLPEEGLKFMVYLQKENIIDESGMPKERFSAEFPKEGPSILRIQQVVRGDSAAYFCASSPPGGNGYGYTFGSGTRLTVV.

This sequence joins TRBV13 and TRBJ2-1; tentatively, D is TRBD2 (6 bases). CDR3 size: 15 residues. Deletions cut 2 bases from V and 6 bases from J, with 14 bases between. CDR1 and CDR2 from the germline V gene are PRHDT and FYEKMQ (reference sequence). The CDR3 sequence: CASSLRRGGGNEQFF. CDR3 bases: TGTGCCAGCAGCTTACGGAGGGGTGGGGGCAATGAGCAGTTCTTC.

V gene TRBV7-2 combines with J gene TRBJ2-7, with 7 bases lining up with TRBD2. With V trimmed by 3 bases and J by 0 bases, 2 bases remained unmatched. This CDR3 region has 14 residues. Germline V gene data show CDR1 as SGHTA and CDR2 as FQGNSA. The DNA of the CDR3 is TGTGCCAGCAGCTTCGGGGGGACCTCCTACGAGCAGTACTTC. This gives the protein CASSFGGTSYEQYF.

The rearrangement joins TRBV10-3 to TRBJ2-1; a weak D match, TRBD1 (6 bases). CDR3 length: 20 residues. V lost 0 bases and J lost 0, with 21 bases in between. Germline CDR1 is ENHRY and CDR2 is SYGVKD. CDR3 bases: TGTGCCATCAGTGAGTCGATGGGGGCCCCCTGGAGAAGCTCCTACAATGAGCAGTTCTTC. Translating gives CAISESMGAPWRSSYNEQFF.

This sequence joins TRBV19 and TRBJ1-2; D not resolved. Deletions cut 4 bases from V and 4 bases from J, with 13 bases between. The CDR3 length is 14 residues. From germline, CDR1 is LNHDA and CDR2 SQIVND (reference sequence). The CDR3 protein is CASSNRERFYGYTF. DNA for the CDR3: TGTGCCAGTAGTAATCGGGAGCGATTCTATGGCTACACCTTC.

This clone has just a few counts. The rearrangement links TRBV14 to TRBJ1-2; a possible D gene is TRBD1 (5 bases). The V gene's germline CDR1 is SGHDN and CDR2 FVKESK. Trimming shortened V by 1 base and J by 8 bases, and 14 bases separated the two germline ends. The CDR3 spans 14 residues. This CDR3 reads CASSQAILAGGYTF. CDR3 DNA sequence: TGTGCCAGCAGCCAAGCGATCCTGGCAGGGGGCTACACCTTC.

This chain connects TRBV5-1 to TRBJ2-7; D may be TRBD1 or TRBD2 (5 bases each). V was trimmed by 4 bases and J by 6 bases, leaving 14 bases between them. The CDR3 covers 13 residues. Germline V gene data show CDR1 as SGHRS and CDR2 as YFSETQ. Here the CDR3 DNA reads TGCGCCAGCAGCACGGGACCGACTCGCGAGCAGTACTTC. Translation gives CASSTGPTREQYF.

V and J are TRBV11-2 and TRBJ2-3, with a possible D match to TRBD2 (5 bases). CDR3 length: 16 residues. The germline V gene has CDR1 SGHAT and CDR2 FQNNGV. V lost 5 bases and J 3 bases, leaving 18 bases between the germline ends. This CDR3 reads CASSPSMDLVTDTQYF. CDR3 sequence (DNA): TGTGCCAGCAGCCCCTCGATGGACTTAGTAACAGATACGCAGTATTTT.

This chain joins TRBV28 and TRBJ2-1, with TRBD2 matching over 10 bases. Germline V gene sequence: CDR1 MDHEN, CDR2 SYDVKM. The CDR3 runs to 13 residues. V shed 9 bases, J shed 10 bases, and the junction held 9 bases outside the gene matches. The CDR3 DNA sequence: TGTGCCAGTACCGGGACTAGCGTGAGAGAGCAGTTCTTC. As protein: CASTGTSVREQFF.

Points on this clone: This same CDR3 is encoded by further DNA sequences in the sample. V and J are TRBV28 and TRBJ2-7, with D possibly called TRBD1 or TRBD2 (5 bases each). CDR3 length: 13 residues. With 5 bases removed from V and 3 bases from J, the gap between germline ends came to 11 bases. The V gene's germline CDR1 is MDHEN and CDR2 SYDVKM. The CDR3 coding sequence is TGTGCCAGCAGTCCCTCAGGGAGCTACGAGCAGTACTTC. This encodes CASSPSGSYEQYF.

The chain combines TRBV7-9 with TRBJ2-3; D remains unclear. Germline values: CDR1 SEHNR, CDR2 FQNEAQ (reference sequence). The CDR3 length is 13 residues. The germline V and J ends were trimmed by 6 bases and 5 bases, with 12 bases remaining between them. Written as DNA, the CDR3 is TGTGCCAGCAGTTTCTCGTGGGTAGATACGCAGTATTTT. Translated: CASSFSWVDTQYF.

This chain connects TRBV5-1 to TRBJ1-1; 7 bases are a match to TRBD1. The junction had 7 bases not matched to a gene; V was cut back by 5 bases and J by 3 bases. The CDR3 is made up of 14 amino acids. CDR1 and CDR2 from the germline V gene are SGHRS and YFSETQ. The CDR3 DNA is TGCGCCAGCAGAGTGATAACAGGGGACACTGAAGCTTTCTTT. It yields the protein CASRVITGDTEAFF.

V and J are TRBV2 and TRBJ1-1, with a weak D call TRBD1 (5 bases). Germline loops: CDR1 SNHLY, CDR2 FYNNEI. Trimming took 4 bases from V and 7 from J, leaving 13 bases between them. The CDR3 is 13 residues long. This CDR3 is CASSAGRQSEAFF. The DNA for the CDR3 is TGTGCCAGCAGTGCGGGGCGGCAGAGTGAAGCTTTCTTT.

The J gene is TRBJ2-1, the V gene TRBV18; TRBD1 matches 8 bases. Per germline, CDR1 KGHSH and CDR2 LQKENI. The CDR3 contains 11 residues. Unmatched junction bases numbered 1, after V lost 5 bases and J lost 10 bases. The CDR3 sequence: CASSWTGEQFF. Here the CDR3 DNA reads TGTGCCAGCTCATGGACAGGGGAGCAGTTCTTC.

The chain joins TRBV7-3 to TRBJ2-1; D is possibly TRBD2 (6 bases). This CDR3 region has 15 residues. V gave up 5 bases and J gave up 8 bases, with 19 bases separating them. CDR1 is SGHTA and CDR2 is FQGTGA in the germline V gene. In DNA form, the CDR3 reads TGTGCCAGCAGCCCCCAGGGAGGCCCGACAGATGAGCAGTTCTTC. Its protein product is CASSPQGGPTDEQFF.

The chain has TRBV5-4 and TRBJ2-7; 8 bases are a match to TRBD1. The CDR3 runs to 16 residues. Germline loops: CDR1 SGHNT, CDR2 YYREEE (reference sequence). J was trimmed by 6 bases and V by 0 bases; bases with no gene match: 11. CDR3 sequence (DNA): TGTGCCAGCAGCTTGGTGCCTGACAGGGGTTTTAGCGAGCAGTACTTC. This encodes CASSLVPDRGFSEQYF.

As to this clone: The same CDR3 is also encoded by other DNA sequences in this sample. This chain uses TRBV5-1 with TRBJ2-7, with D perhaps TRBD1 (5 bases). The germline V gene encodes CDR1 SGHRS and CDR2 YFSETQ. This CDR3 contains 13 residues. Between the trimmed V and J ends, which lost 2 bases and 6 bases, there was a span of 12 bases. The CDR3 region is CASSFGQGGEQYF. The CDR3, as DNA: TGCGCCAGCAGCTTCGGGCAGGGTGGCGAGCAGTACTTC.

The V and J genes are TRBV7-9 and TRBJ2-5; TRBD1 is a possible D gene (6 bases). CDR1 is SEHNR, CDR2 FQNEAQ, per germline (reference sequence). The CDR3 has 15 residues. The V gene lost 5 bases and the J gene lost 2 bases, with 15 bases spanning the gap. CDR3 in DNA: TGTGCCAGCAGCCATCCAGACAGGTATCAAGAGACCCAGTACTTC. Protein sequence: CASSHPDRYQETQYF.